The rows below give T cell receptor beta chains drawn from one sample of a study of blood T cells in healthy people across ages. A single record per CDR3 protein comes from TCRdb applying MiXCR to the 5' RACE reads. The sample yields about 1,500,000 distinct CDR3 sequences, around 42% seen once. The specimen was blood. The origin of the receptors is a woman aged 18-29 years in good health. The CDR3 runs from the conserved cysteine through the conserved F or W. D genes are given only for firm matches. Expanded clones get a size class; other rows say once, few or many, or leave the size out.

clone_size: NA
d_call: TRBD1
v_call: TRBV24-1
j_call: TRBJ2-1
cdr3_nt: TGTGCCACCAGTGACCCCTCGGACAGGGCCTACAATGAGCAGTTCTTC
cdr3_aa: CATSDPSDRAYNEQFF

clone_size: NA
d_call: TRBD2
v_call: TRBV6-5
j_call: TRBJ2-7
cdr3_nt: TGTGCCAGCAGTTACTCCCGGCTAGCGGGAGACTACGAGCAGTACTTC
cdr3_aa: CASSYSRLAGDYEQYF

clone_size: NA
d_call: TRBD2
v_call: TRBV12-3/TRBV12-4
j_call: TRBJ2-1
cdr3_nt: TGTGCCAGCAGTTTAAAGCTAGCGGGAGTAGGTTCTTACAATGAGCAGTTCTTC
cdr3_aa: CASSLKLAGVGSYNEQFF

clone_size: NA
d_call: NA
v_call: TRBV28
j_call: TRBJ2-1
cdr3_nt: TGTGCCAGCGGGGGGAACTCCTACAATGAGCAGTTCTTC
cdr3_aa: CASGGNSYNEQFF

clone_size: NA
d_call: TRBD2
v_call: TRBV5-1
j_call: TRBJ2-5
cdr3_nt: TGCGCCAGCAGATCCGAACTAGCGGGAGGGTTGGAGCAGTACTTC
cdr3_aa: CASRSELAGGLEQYF

clone_size: NA
d_call: TRBD1
v_call: TRBV20-1
j_call: TRBJ2-7
cdr3_nt: TGCAGTGCTCGCATCGGGACAGGATTATACGAGCAGTACTTC
cdr3_aa: CSARIGTGLYEQYF

clone_size: NA
d_call: NA
v_call: TRBV7-9
j_call: TRBJ2-7
cdr3_nt: TGTGCCAGCAGCGCCCCTTTTGGGGGCCCCTACGAGCAGTACTTC
cdr3_aa: CASSAPFGGPYEQYF

clone_size: NA
d_call: NA
v_call: TRBV11-2
j_call: TRBJ1-2
cdr3_nt: TGTGCCAGCAGCTCCCCTTACGGGGACAACTATGGCTACACCTTC
cdr3_aa: CASSSPYGDNYGYTF

clone_size: NA
d_call: TRBD2
v_call: TRBV27
j_call: TRBJ2-1
cdr3_nt: TGTGCCAGCAGCCTCGCTAGCGGACGCATAAATGAGCAGTTCTTC
cdr3_aa: CASSLASGRINEQFF

clone_size: NA
d_call: TRBD2
v_call: TRBV5-1
j_call: TRBJ2-5
cdr3_nt: TGCGCCAGCAGCAGCGGGGGTCCATCCTACAATGAGCAGTACTTC
cdr3_aa: CASSSGGPSYNEQYF

clone_size: few
d_call: TRBD1
v_call: TRBV9
j_call: TRBJ1-4
cdr3_nt: TGTGCCAGCAGCGTAGACCCGGGACAGGCCCTTGAAAAACTGTTTTTT
cdr3_aa: CASSVDPGQALEKLFF

clone_size: NA
d_call: NA
v_call: TRBV5-1
j_call: TRBJ1-4
cdr3_nt: TGCGCCAGCAGCTTGGCCGGAGCCAGGGGAACTAATGAAAAACTGTTTTTT
cdr3_aa: CASSLAGARGTNEKLFF

clone_size: NA
d_call: TRBD1
v_call: TRBV24-1
j_call: TRBJ2-5
cdr3_nt: TGTGCCACCAGTGATACCGGGACAGTCGGAGAGACCCAGTACTTC
cdr3_aa: CATSDTGTVGETQYF

clone_size: NA
d_call: NA
v_call: TRBV6-6
j_call: TRBJ1-2
cdr3_nt: TGTGCCAGCAGCCCAGAAACTGGACCGACAAGAGGCTACACCTTC
cdr3_aa: CASSPETGPTRGYTF

clone_size: once
d_call: NA
v_call: TRBV20-1
j_call: TRBJ2-5
cdr3_nt: TGCAGTGCTAGAGAAGACAGCCTACCTACGAGGCAGTACTTC
cdr3_aa: CSAREDSLPTRQYF

clone_size: NA
d_call: NA
v_call: TRBV20-1
j_call: TRBJ2-5
cdr3_nt: TGCAGTGCTAAAGACGGGACAAGGGACGACTTACTCGCGTGGGAGCAGTACTTC
cdr3_aa: CSAKDGTRDDLLAWEQYF

clone_size: NA
d_call: NA
v_call: TRBV4-1
j_call: TRBJ2-2
cdr3_nt: TGCGCCAGCAGCCAAGATGGGGACCAGGGGGGGATCGGGGAGCTGTTTTTT
cdr3_aa: CASSQDGDQGGIGELFF

clone_size: NA
d_call: TRBD2
v_call: TRBV7-9
j_call: TRBJ2-1
cdr3_nt: TGTGCCAGCAGCTCCAGGGGACTAGCGGGATCCGCCAACTACAATGAGCAGTTCTTC
cdr3_aa: CASSSRGLAGSANYNEQFF

clone_size: few
d_call: NA
v_call: TRBV7-9
j_call: TRBJ1-1
cdr3_nt: TGTGCCAGCAGCTTAGACCGAGACCTGGGGGCGAACACTGAAGCTTTCTTT
cdr3_aa: CASSLDRDLGANTEAFF

clone_size: many
d_call: NA
v_call: TRBV18
j_call: TRBJ2-6
cdr3_nt: TGTGCCAGCTCATTGACCTACTCTGGGGCCAACGTCCTGACTTTC
cdr3_aa: CASSLTYSGANVLTF

clone_size: NA
d_call: NA
v_call: TRBV20-1
j_call: TRBJ1-4
cdr3_nt: TGCAGTGCACCCCAGGTTACTAATGAAAAACTGTTTTTT
cdr3_aa: CSAPQVTNEKLFF

clone_size: NA
d_call: TRBD1
v_call: TRBV27
j_call: TRBJ2-7
cdr3_nt: TGTGCCAGCAGCCTGACAGGGGGTCGGGGCGAGCAGTACTTC
cdr3_aa: CASSLTGGRGEQYF

clone_size: NA
d_call: NA
v_call: TRBV3-1
j_call: TRBJ1-4
cdr3_nt: TGTGCCAGCAGCCACCGAGAAAAACTGTTTTTT
cdr3_aa: CASSHREKLFF

clone_size: NA
d_call: TRBD2
v_call: TRBV7-6
j_call: TRBJ2-5
cdr3_nt: TGTGCCAGCAGCTTCAATAGCGGGGGGGCCTCAGAGACCCAGTACTTC
cdr3_aa: CASSFNSGGASETQYF

clone_size: once
d_call: TRBD2
v_call: TRBV9
j_call: TRBJ2-3
cdr3_nt: TGTGCCAGCAGCGCTCCTCCCGGAGGGCGGGGGGGAACAGATACGCAGTATTTT
cdr3_aa: CASSAPPGGRGGTDTQYF

clone_size: NA
d_call: TRBD2
v_call: TRBV29-1
j_call: TRBJ2-2
cdr3_nt: TGCAGCGTGTCTGGGACCGGGGGGACCAGGAGGGGGGAGCTGTTTTTT
cdr3_aa: CSVSGTGGTRRGELFF

clone_size: few
d_call: TRBD2
v_call: TRBV12-3/TRBV12-4
j_call: TRBJ2-7
cdr3_nt: TGTGCCAGCAGTTTGAGGGGAGGGGCCTTCTACGAGCAGTACTTC
cdr3_aa: CASSLRGGAFYEQYF